The present entry profiles one T cell receptor beta chain with its context. Its antigen is unidentified. The data are from a study of cytomegalovirus exposure and HLA in healthy donors. Broader study findings: Specific recognition of CMV antigens was confirmed in vitro for a few chains (all CMV-associated).

Use of 60 Vbeta and 13 Jbeta primers characterized the PCR. Only in-frame clones appear in the TCRdb table, and some are missing; sequencing was by immunoSEQ multiplex PCR. The data hold some 150,000 clones, with around 84% observed a single time. Germline CDR1 SEHNR, CDR2 FQNEAQ (reference sequence). V was shortened by 5 bases and J by 2 bases, with 10 bases between the two germline ends. The CDR3 extends over 14 amino acids. This sequence originates from a man in his fifties in good health and CMV-seronegative. The sequencing input was PBMCs. J is TRBJ1-5 and V is TRBV7-9; a possible D gene is TRBD1 (5 bases). The CDR3 coding sequence is TGTGCCAGCAGCCTTGGGGGGGGCAATCAGCCCCAGCATTTT. This translates into CASSLGGGNQPQHF. The complete variable domain, with remaining parts taken from reference TRBV7-9 and TRBJ1-5, reads DTGVSQNPRHKITKRGQNVTFRCDPISEHNRLYWYRQTLGQGPEFLTYFQNEAQLEKSRLLSDRFSAERPKGSFSTLEIQRTEQGDSAMYLCASSLGGGNQPQHFGDGTRLSIL.